The present TCR beta chain was sequenced within a study of CD8 T cells in ankylosing spondylitis (dated by TCRdb to between 2016 and 2019). Concerning the study at large: T cell receptor beta repertoires were profiled in healthy donors and ankylosing spondylitis patients so that disease-linked TCR variants could be found. The whole study cohort included 108 healthy donors and about two dozen ankylosing spondylitis patients. Peripheral blood was sampled, and synovial fluid was also collected from ankylosing spondylitis patients. What the work shows at the level of the full study, not this receptor alone: The disease-linked clones were reported as significantly enriched in matched synovial fluid samples from ankylosing spondylitis patients. The disease-linked clones had a CD8+ phenotype and were found at relatively low frequencies in peripheral blood. A TCR beta motif made up of several highly homologous amino acid variants appeared to be characteristic of blood from ankylosing spondylitis patients. Some motif variants were previously reported in synovial fluid and blood of reactive arthritis patients, suggesting common disease-initiation mechanisms.

Its CDR3 holds 13 amino acids, cysteine through phenylalanine. The retained sequence is limited to the CDR3, 39 bases, with the frame set at the first base. CDR1 DFQATT and CDR2 SNEGSKA were looked up in the germline V gene (reference sequence). V is pruned by 6 bases and J by 2 bases, leaving 5 bases of the junction without a gene match. Synovial fluid samples were matched to blood samples from the same ankylosing spondylitis patients. This clonotype was seen only a few times. Its antigen is not yet known. No qualities accompany the bases; no much larger clone lies one base away. Sequencing used an Illumina HiSeq 2500. TCR beta libraries were prepared by quantitative 5'-RACE with molecular barcodes. The original pipeline was this. A new computational method based on a probabilistic model of VDJ rearrangement was used to identify disease-linked TCR variants. TCRdb reprocessed the public reads (quality trimming at Q25 with fastp, clone calling with MiXCR) and kept in-frame beta chains. Merged by CDR3 protein, the rows form single entries marked with the most common genes and DNA. The V and J calls and clone size are TCRdb's, not the authors'. The sample table lists around 100,000 distinct CDR3 sequences, more than 20% of them with a count of one. Around 12% of the sample is held by the ten biggest clonotypes.

Sequenced sample: synovial fluid, either unsorted or a sorted T cell fraction (not recorded which). The V and J segments used are TRBV20-1 and TRBJ2-3; TRBD2 lines up with 7 middle nucleotides. The TCR originated in a male donor with ankylosing spondylitis. The CDR3 region has the sequence CSALAELTDTQYF. The DNA is TGCAGTGCCCTAGCGGAACTCACAGATACGCAGTATTTT.